This section outlines one TCR beta chain sequence together with its context. This CDR3 is 14 amino acids long. Trimming left V 8 bases short and J 0 bases short, with 13 bases between. In germline, CDR1 is MNHNS, CDR2 SASEGT. The data belong to a study of shared clonotypes between healthy human individuals. Free of recent acute infections or vaccinations, the donors were healthy HIV-negative adults. Measured with immunoSEQ multiplex PCR; TCRdb has only the in-frame clones, and not every one. The data contain some 500,000 clones, approximately 95% of them seen just once; the ten biggest clones take up about 0.059%.

Sequenced sample: naive CD4+ T cells sorted from blood. Subset in this sample: CD45RA+ positively selected. This receptor was taken from a woman aged 25-40 years in good health. This rearrangement joins TRBV6-1 to TRBJ2-5; D might be TRBD2 (6 bases). The CDR3 is CASQQAGYQETQYF. Written as DNA, the CDR3 is TGTGCCAGCCAGCAAGCGGGTTACCAAGAGACCCAGTACTTC.